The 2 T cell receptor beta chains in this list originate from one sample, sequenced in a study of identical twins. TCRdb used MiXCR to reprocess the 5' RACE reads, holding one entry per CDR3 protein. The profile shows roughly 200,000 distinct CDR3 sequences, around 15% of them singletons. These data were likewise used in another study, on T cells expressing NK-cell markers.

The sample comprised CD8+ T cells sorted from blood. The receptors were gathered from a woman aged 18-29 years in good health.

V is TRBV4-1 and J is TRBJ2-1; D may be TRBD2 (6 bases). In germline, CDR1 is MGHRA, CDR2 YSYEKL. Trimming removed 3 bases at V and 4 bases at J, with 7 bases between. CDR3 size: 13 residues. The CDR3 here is CASSQRGYNEQFF. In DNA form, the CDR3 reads TGCGCCAGCAGCCAGCGGGGATACAATGAGCAGTTCTTC.

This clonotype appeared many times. The CDR3 is CSVGIRGGRQETQYF. DNA for the CDR3: TGCAGCGTTGGGATTCGCGGGGGAAGACAAGAGACCCAGTACTTC. This rearrangement joins TRBV29-1 to TRBJ2-5; TRBD2 agrees at 7 bases. CDR3 length: 15 residues. CDR1 is SQVTM and CDR2 is ANQGSEA in the germline V gene. With 4 bases clipped from V and 2 bases from J, the junction kept 10 bases outside the gene matches.